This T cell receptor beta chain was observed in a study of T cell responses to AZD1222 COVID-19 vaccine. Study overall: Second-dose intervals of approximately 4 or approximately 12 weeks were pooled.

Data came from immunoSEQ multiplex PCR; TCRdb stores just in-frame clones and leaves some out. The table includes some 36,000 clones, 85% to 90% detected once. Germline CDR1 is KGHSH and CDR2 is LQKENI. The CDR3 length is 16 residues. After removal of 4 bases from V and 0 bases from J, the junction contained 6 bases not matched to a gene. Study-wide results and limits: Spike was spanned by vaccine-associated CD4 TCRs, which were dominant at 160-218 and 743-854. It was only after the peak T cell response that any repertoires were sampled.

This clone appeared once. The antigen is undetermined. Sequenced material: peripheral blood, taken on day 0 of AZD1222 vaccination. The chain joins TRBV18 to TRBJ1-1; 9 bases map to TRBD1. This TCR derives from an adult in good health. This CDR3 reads CASSQGQGPMNTEAFF. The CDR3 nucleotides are TGTGCCAGCTCACAGGGACAGGGCCCCATGAACACTGAAGCTTTCTTT.